The subject of this entry is one T cell receptor beta chain. The sample comes from a study of control samples from healthy donors and cancer patients. Some clones are missing from TCRdb's copy, which holds only in-frame ones; the method was immunoSEQ multiplex PCR. This sample has almost 90,000 clones, with around nine tenths found just once. The CDR3 consists of 15 residues. J lost 7 bases, V lost 3 bases, and 9 bases had no gene match. In germline, CDR1 is MDHEN, CDR2 SYDVKM. The V call is TRBV28, the J call TRBJ2-1; 7 bases map to TRBD2. The sample consisted of blood. This receptor was taken from a man younger than 45 in good health. This CDR3 is CASSFIRAGGNEQFF. Here the CDR3 DNA reads TGTGCCAGCAGTTTCATAAGGGCCGGGGGGAATGAGCAGTTCTTC.